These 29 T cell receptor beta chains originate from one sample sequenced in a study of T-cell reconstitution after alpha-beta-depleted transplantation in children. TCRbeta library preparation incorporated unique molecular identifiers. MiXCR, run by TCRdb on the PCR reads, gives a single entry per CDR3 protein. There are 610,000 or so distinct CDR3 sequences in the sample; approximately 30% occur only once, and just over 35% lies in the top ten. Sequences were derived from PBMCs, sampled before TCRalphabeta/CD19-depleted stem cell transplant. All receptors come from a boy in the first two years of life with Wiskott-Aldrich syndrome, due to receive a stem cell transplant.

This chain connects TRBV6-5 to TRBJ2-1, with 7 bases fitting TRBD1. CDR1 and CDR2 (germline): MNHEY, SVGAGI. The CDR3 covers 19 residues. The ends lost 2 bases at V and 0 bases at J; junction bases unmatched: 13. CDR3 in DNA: TGTGCCAGCAGTTACACATCTTTTAAGGGGGCTGTCTCCTACAATGAGCAGTTCTTC. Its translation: CASSYTSFKGAVSYNEQFF.

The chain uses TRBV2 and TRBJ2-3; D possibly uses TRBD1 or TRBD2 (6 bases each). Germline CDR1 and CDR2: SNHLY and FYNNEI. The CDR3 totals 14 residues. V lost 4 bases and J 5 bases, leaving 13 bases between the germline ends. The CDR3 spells CASSVWGAQDTQYF. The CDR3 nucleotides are TGTGCCAGCAGTGTCTGGGGGGCACAAGATACGCAGTATTTT.

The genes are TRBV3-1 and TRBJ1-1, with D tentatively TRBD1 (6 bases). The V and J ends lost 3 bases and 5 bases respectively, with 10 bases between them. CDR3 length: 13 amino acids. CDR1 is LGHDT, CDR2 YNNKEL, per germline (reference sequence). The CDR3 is CASSQGAWTEAFF. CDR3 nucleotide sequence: TGTGCCAGCAGCCAGGGGGCATGGACTGAAGCTTTCTTT.

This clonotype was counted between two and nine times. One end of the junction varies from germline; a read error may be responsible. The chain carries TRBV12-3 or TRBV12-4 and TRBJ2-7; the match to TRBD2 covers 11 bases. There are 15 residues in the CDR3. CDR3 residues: CASNLAGGPSYEQYF. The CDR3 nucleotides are TGTGCCAGCAATTTAGCGGGAGGGCCCTCCTACGAGCAGTACTTC.

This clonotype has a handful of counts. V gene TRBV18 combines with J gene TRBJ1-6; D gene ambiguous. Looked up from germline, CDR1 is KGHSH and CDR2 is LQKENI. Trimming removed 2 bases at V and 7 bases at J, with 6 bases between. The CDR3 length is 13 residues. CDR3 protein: CASSPSPNSPLHF. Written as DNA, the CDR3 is TGTGCCAGCTCACCATCCCCCAATTCACCCCTCCACTTT. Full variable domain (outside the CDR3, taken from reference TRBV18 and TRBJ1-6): NAGVMQNPRHLVRRRGQEARLRCSPMKGHSHVYWYRQLPEEGLKFMVYLQKENIIDESGMPKERFSAEFPKEGPSILRIQQVVRGDSAAYFCASSPSPNSPLHFGNGTRLTVT.

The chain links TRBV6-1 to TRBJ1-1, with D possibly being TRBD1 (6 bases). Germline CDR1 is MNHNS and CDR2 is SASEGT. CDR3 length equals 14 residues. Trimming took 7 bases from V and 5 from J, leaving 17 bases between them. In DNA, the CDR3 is TGTGCCAGCATATTACAGGGATACAGAACTGAAGCTTTCTTT. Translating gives CASILQGYRTEAFF.

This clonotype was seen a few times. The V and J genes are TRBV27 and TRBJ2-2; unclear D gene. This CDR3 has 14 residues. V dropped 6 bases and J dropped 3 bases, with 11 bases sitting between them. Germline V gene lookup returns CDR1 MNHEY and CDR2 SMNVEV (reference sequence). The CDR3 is CASRGLQHTGELFF. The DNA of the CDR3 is TGTGCCAGCAGAGGGCTCCAACACACCGGGGAGCTGTTTTTT.

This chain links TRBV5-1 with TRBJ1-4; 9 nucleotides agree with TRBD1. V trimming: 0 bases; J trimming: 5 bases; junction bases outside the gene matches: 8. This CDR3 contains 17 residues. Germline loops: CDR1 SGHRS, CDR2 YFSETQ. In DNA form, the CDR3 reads TGCGCCAGCAGCTTGGCAGGGACAGGGAGCGGGAATGAAAAACTGTTTTTT. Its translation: CASSLAGTGSGNEKLFF.

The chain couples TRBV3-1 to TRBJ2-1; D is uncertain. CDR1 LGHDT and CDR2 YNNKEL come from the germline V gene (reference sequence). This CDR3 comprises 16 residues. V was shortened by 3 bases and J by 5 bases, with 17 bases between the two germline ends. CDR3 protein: CASSHLPGQAHNEQFF. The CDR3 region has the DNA TGTGCCAGCAGCCACCTTCCGGGTCAAGCTCACAATGAGCAGTTCTTC.

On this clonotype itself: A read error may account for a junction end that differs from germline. CDR3 region: CSSSVVAGWTTEAFF. The CDR3 bases are TGTTCCAGCAGCGTAGTGGCGGGGTGGACCACTGAAGCTTTCTTT. The V and J genes are TRBV9 and TRBJ1-1; D remains unclear. Per germline, CDR1 SGDLS and CDR2 YYNGEE. The CDR3 is made up of 15 amino acids.

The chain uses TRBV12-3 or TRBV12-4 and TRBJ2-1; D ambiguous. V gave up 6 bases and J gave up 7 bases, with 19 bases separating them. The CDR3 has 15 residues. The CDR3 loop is CASSIFHTNRNEQFF. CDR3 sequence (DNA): TGTGCCAGCAGCATATTCCACACTAACAGAAATGAGCAGTTCTTC.

CDR3 region: CAISGHRGGNEQFF. CDR3 coding DNA: TGTGCCATCAGTGGCCACAGGGGAGGGAATGAGCAGTTCTTC. The chain links TRBV10-3 to TRBJ2-1; D assignment may be TRBD1 or TRBD2 (7 bases each). This CDR3 has 14 residues. CDR1 is ENHRY and CDR2 is SYGVKD in the germline V gene. The V and J ends lost 4 bases and 7 bases respectively, with 14 bases between them.

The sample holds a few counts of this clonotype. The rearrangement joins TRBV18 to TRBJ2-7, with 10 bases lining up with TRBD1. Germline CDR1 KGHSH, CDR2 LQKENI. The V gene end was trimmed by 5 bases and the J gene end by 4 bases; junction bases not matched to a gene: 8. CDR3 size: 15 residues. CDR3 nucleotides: TGTGCCAGCTCATCAACGGACAGGGGGGGGTACGAGCAGTACTTC. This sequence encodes CASSSTDRGGYEQYF.

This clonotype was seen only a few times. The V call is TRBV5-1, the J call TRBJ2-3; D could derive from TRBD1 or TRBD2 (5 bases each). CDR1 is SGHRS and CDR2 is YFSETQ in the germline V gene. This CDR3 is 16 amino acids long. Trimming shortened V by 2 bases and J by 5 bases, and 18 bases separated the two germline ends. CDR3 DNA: TGCGCCAGCAGCTTACGGGACGAAGGCTTTGTAGATACGCAGTATTTT. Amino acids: CASSLRDEGFVDTQYF.

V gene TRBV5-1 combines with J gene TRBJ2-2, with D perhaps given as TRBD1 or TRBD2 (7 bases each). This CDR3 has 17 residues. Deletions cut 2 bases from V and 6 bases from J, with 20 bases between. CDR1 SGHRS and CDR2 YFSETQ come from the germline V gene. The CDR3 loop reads CASSFIQGRGNAGELFF. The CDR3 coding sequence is TGCGCCAGCAGCTTTATACAGGGGAGGGGAAACGCCGGGGAGCTGTTTTTT. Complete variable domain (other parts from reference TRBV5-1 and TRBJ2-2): KAGVTQTPRYLIKTRGQQVTLSCSPISGHRSVSWYQQTPGQGLQFLFEYFSETQRNKGNFPGRFSGRQFSNSRSEMNVSTLELGDSALYLCASSFIQGRGNAGELFFGEGSRLTVL.

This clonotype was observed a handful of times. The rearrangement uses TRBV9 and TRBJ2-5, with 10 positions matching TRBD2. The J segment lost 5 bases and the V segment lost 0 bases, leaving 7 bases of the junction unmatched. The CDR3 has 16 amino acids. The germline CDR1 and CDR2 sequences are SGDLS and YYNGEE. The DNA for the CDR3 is TGTGCCAGCAGCGTAGGTGGACTAGCGGACGGTGAGACCCAGTACTTC. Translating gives CASSVGGLADGETQYF.

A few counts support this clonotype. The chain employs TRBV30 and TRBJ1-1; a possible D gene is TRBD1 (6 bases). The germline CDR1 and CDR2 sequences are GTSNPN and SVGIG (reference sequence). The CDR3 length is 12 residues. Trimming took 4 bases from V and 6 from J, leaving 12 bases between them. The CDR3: CAWTKGGPEAFF. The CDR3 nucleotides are TGTGCCTGGACCAAGGGGGGTCCTGAAGCTTTCTTT. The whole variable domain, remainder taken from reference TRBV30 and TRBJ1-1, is SQTIHQWPATLVQPVGSPLSLECTVEGTSNPNLYWYRQAAGRGLQLLFYSVGIGQISSEVPQNLSASRPQDRQFILSSKKLLLSDSGFYLCAWTKGGPEAFFGQGTRLTVV.

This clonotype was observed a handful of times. The CDR3 loop is CASSLIWGGSYEQYF. The CDR3 DNA reads TGTGCCAGCAGTTTAATTTGGGGCGGGTCCTACGAGCAGTACTTC. The genes are TRBV27 and TRBJ2-7; D may be TRBD1 or TRBD2 (5 bases each). The CDR3 extends over 15 amino acids. V shed 2 bases and J shed 1 base, with 12 bases lying between them. Germline CDR1 is MNHEY and CDR2 is SMNVEV (reference sequence).

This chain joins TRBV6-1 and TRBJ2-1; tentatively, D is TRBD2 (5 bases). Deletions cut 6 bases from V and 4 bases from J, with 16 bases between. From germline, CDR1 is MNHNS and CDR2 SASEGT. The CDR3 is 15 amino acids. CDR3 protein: CASRKSGAQYNEQFF. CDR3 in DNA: TGTGCCAGCAGGAAAAGCGGAGCCCAATACAATGAGCAGTTCTTC.

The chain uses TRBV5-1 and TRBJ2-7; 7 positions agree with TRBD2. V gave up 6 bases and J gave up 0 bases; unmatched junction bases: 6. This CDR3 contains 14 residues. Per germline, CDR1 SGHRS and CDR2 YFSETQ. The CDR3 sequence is CASKNGRSSYEQYF. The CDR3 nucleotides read TGCGCCAGCAAGAACGGGAGGAGCTCCTACGAGCAGTACTTC.

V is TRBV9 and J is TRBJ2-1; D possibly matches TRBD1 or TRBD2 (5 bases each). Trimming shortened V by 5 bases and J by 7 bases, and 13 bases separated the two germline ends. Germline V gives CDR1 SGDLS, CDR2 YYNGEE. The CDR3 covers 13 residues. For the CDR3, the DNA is TGTGCCAGCAGTCAAGTGGGACGAAATGAGCAGTTCTTC. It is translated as CASSQVGRNEQFF.

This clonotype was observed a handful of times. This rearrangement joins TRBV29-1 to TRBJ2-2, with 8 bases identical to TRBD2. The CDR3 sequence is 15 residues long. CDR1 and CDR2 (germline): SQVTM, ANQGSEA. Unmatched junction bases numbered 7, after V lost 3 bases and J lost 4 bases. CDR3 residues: CSVERGLAGTGELFF. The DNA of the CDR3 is TGCAGCGTTGAGCGGGGCCTAGCGGGCACCGGGGAGCTGTTTTTT.

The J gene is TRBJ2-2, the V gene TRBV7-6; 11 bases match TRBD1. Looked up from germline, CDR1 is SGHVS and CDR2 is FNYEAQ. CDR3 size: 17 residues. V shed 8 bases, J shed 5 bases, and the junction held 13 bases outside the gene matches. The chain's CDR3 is CASLETPGTGGTGELFF. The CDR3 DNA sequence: TGTGCCAGCTTAGAGACTCCCGGGACAGGGGGTACCGGGGAGCTGTTTTTT.

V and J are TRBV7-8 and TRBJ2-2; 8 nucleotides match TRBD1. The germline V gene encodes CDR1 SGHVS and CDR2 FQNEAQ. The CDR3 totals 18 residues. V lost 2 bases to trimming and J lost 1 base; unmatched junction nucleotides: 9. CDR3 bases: TGTGCCAGCAGCTTAAGGCCACAGGGGGTCCTGAACACCGGGGAGCTGTTTTTT. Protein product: CASSLRPQGVLNTGELFF.

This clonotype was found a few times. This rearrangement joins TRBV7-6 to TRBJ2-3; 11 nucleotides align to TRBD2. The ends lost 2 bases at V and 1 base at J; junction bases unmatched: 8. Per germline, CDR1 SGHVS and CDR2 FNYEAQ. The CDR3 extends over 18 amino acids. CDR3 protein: CASSLRSGRAFGTDTQYF. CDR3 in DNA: TGTGCCAGCAGCTTACGTAGCGGGAGGGCCTTTGGCACAGATACGCAGTATTTT.

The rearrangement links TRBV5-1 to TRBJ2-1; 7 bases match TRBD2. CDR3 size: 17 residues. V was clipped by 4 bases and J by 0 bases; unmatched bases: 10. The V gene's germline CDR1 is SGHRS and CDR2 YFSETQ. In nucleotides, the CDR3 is TGCGCCAGCAGCCCGGACACTAGCGCGGCCTCCTACAATGAGCAGTTCTTC. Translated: CASSPDTSAASYNEQFF. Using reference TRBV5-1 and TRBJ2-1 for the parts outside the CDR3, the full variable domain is KAGVTQTPRYLIKTRGQQVTLSCSPISGHRSVSWYQQTPGQGLQFLFEYFSETQRNKGNFPGRFSGRQFSNSRSEMNVSTLELGDSALYLCASSPDTSAASYNEQFFGPGTRLTVL.

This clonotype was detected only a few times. The CDR3 DNA sequence: TGTGCCAGCAGCGTCCACCCCACAGATACGCAGTATTTT. This sequence encodes CASSVHPTDTQYF. The rearrangement links TRBV13 to TRBJ2-3; D is ambiguous. The germline gives CDR1 PRHDT, CDR2 FYEKMQ (reference sequence). CDR3 length equals 13 residues. V lost 5 bases and J lost 2, with 8 bases in between.

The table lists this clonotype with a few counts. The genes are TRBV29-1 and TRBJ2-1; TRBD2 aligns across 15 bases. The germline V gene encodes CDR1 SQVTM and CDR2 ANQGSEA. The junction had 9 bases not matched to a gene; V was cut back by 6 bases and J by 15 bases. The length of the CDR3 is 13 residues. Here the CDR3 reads CSVAGLAGGTAFF. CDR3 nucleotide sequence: TGCAGCGTCGCCGGACTAGCGGGAGGGACGGCGTTCTTC.

The CDR3 sequence: CASSPSRGEQYF. As DNA, the CDR3 is TGTGCCAGCAGCCCTTCACGGGGCGAGCAGTACTTC. The chain joins TRBV28 to TRBJ2-7, with D possibly TRBD2 on 5 matching bases. Germline V gene lookup returns CDR1 MDHEN and CDR2 SYDVKM. V lost 6 bases and J lost 6, with 12 bases in between. This CDR3 is 12 amino acids long.